Each of the 28 T cell receptor beta chains below was sequenced from the same sample in a study of T-cell memory formation after mild COVID-19 (dated by TCRdb to the early 2020s). Library generation was performed with 5' RACE. Instrument used: Illumina NovaSeq 6000. TCRdb passed the public sequencing reads through fastp at Q25 and MiXCR, retaining productive beta sequences. Every entry covers one CDR3 protein and lists the most common genes and DNA from its rows. This sample gives a few hundred thousand distinct CDR3 sequences in total; more than 20% of them show up just once. The top ten clones comprise 8.5% to 10% of the sample. Sequencing was performed on PBMCs or a T cell subset sorted from them (not recorded which). The receptors come from an adult woman who had mild COVID-19 (a few samples of this study predate the infection). The sample titles of this study are shuffled in the database, so cell type and time point are left out; the donor was told from shared clones.

The rearrangement uses TRBV4-3 and TRBJ2-6; 9 nucleotides line up with TRBD1. The V and J ends lost 0 bases and 1 base, in that order; junction bases with no gene match: 10. Germline CDR1 LGHNA, CDR2 YSLEER. This CDR3 spans 20 amino acids. As DNA, the CDR3 is TGCGCCAGCAGCCAAGATTTGTACAGGGGGCTAGGGTCTGGGGCCAACGTCCTGACTTTC. This gives the protein CASSQDLYRGLGSGANVLTF.

The rearrangement uses TRBV12-3 or TRBV12-4 and TRBJ2-7, with 7 nucleotides matching TRBD2. V shed 6 bases, J shed 3 bases, and the junction held 8 bases outside the gene matches. The CDR3 covers 14 residues. CDR3 protein: CASSPPSGGYEQYF. CDR3 in DNA: TGTGCCAGCAGCCCTCCCTCGGGGGGCTACGAGCAGTACTTC.

The chain uses TRBV18 and TRBJ1-5; D may be TRBD1 (6 bases). The germline V gene has CDR1 KGHSH and CDR2 LQKENI. Between the trimmed V and J ends, which lost 1 base and 4 bases, there was a span of 8 bases. The CDR3 totals 14 residues. This CDR3 reads CASSPRGQNQPQHF. Here the CDR3 DNA reads TGTGCCAGCTCACCACGGGGGCAGAATCAGCCCCAGCATTTT.

The rearrangement joins TRBV6-6 to TRBJ2-3, with 15 bases aligning to TRBD2. Losses at the gene ends were 5 bases for V and 0 bases for J; bases not matched to a gene: 6. CDR1 MNHNY and CDR2 SVGAGI come from the germline V gene (reference sequence). The CDR3 is 18 residues long. CDR3 region: CASSRTSGRAGSTDTQYF. Here the CDR3 DNA reads TGTGCCAGCAGTAGGACTAGCGGGAGGGCCGGGAGCACAGATACGCAGTATTTT.

The table lists this clonotype with many counts. V is TRBV7-2 and J is TRBJ2-5, with 7 bases aligning to TRBD2. J lost 4 bases, V lost 0 bases, and 2 bases had no gene match. The CDR3 runs 14 residues. The V gene's germline CDR1 is SGHTA and CDR2 FQGNSA. The CDR3 sequence is CASSLAGRGETQYF. The CDR3 DNA is TGTGCCAGCAGCTTAGCGGGGAGGGGAGAGACCCAGTACTTC. Full variable domain (outside the CDR3, taken from reference TRBV7-2 and TRBJ2-5): GAGVSQSPSNKVTEKGKDVELRCDPISGHTALYWYRQSLGQGLEFLIYFQGNSAPDKSGLPSDRFSAERTGGSVSTLTIQRTQQEDSAVYLCASSLAGRGETQYFGPGTRLLVL.

This chain links TRBV15 with TRBJ2-3, with TRBD2 matching 11 bases. This CDR3 has 19 amino acids. Germline trimming cut 1 base from V and 2 bases from J; bases unmatched to any gene: 11. Germline CDR1 is LNHNV and CDR2 is YYDKDF (reference sequence). The chain's CDR3 is CATSRGGLAEARTTDTQYF. The CDR3 bases are TGTGCCACCAGCAGAGGGGGACTAGCGGAAGCGCGGACCACAGATACGCAGTATTTT. Based on the CDR3 plus reference TRBV15 and TRBJ2-3, the full variable domain is DAMVIQNPRYQVTQFGKPVTLSCSQTLNHNVMYWYQQKSSQAPKLLFHYYDKDFNNEADTPDNFQSRRPNTSFCFLDIRSPGLGDTAMYLCATSRGGLAEARTTDTQYFGPGTRLTVL.

CDR3 nucleotides: TGTGCCAGCAGTTCCTATCGGGGGATCTATGGCTACACCTTC. Translated, it gives CASSSYRGIYGYTF. This chain links TRBV12-3 or TRBV12-4 with TRBJ1-2; TRBD1 is a possible D gene (5 bases). Trimming removed 4 bases at V and 4 bases at J, with 13 bases between. There are 14 residues in the CDR3.

The chain is built from TRBV18 and TRBJ2-5; the D gene is possibly TRBD2 (5 bases). Germline V gene lookup returns CDR1 KGHSH and CDR2 LQKENI. Trimming pared 8 bases from V and 2 bases from J, leaving 15 bases between. The CDR3 runs to 14 residues. The CDR3 DNA sequence: TGTGCCAGCAGCCCCGGACTTAGTCAAGAGACCCAGTACTTC. It is translated as CASSPGLSQETQYF.

This clonotype was seen only a few times. The chain combines TRBV6-1 with TRBJ1-3; D not resolved. Deletions cut 3 bases from V and 0 bases from J, with 6 bases between. Germline V gene sequence: CDR1 MNHNS, CDR2 SASEGT. The CDR3 is 14 amino acids. For the CDR3, the DNA is TGTGCCAGCAGTGACGGCCTCTCTGGAAACACCATATATTTT. This gives the protein CASSDGLSGNTIYF.

This clonotype showed up many times. The V and J genes are TRBV12-3 or TRBV12-4 and TRBJ2-2; no definite D call. The CDR3 covers 14 residues. Trimming removed 6 bases from V and 1 base from J, with 9 bases in between. In DNA, the CDR3 is TGTGCCAGCAGCCGGGTCAGGAACACCGGGGAGCTGTTTTTT. Encoded protein: CASSRVRNTGELFF.

The chain recombines TRBV6-2 or TRBV6-3 with TRBJ2-2; D unclear. This CDR3 has 16 amino acids. Trimming stripped 4 bases from V and 3 bases from J, with 15 bases between. Germline assignment: CDR1 MNHEY and CDR2 SVGEGT. The CDR3 nucleotides read TGTGCCAGCAGTTCCAGAGTTGGGCCGCACACCGGGGAGCTGTTTTTT. Protein sequence: CASSSRVGPHTGELFF.

This clonotype turned up a few times. This chain links TRBV24-1 with TRBJ2-1; D is uncertain. The CDR3 has 14 amino acids. The V gene's germline CDR1 is KGHDR and CDR2 SFDVKD. The ends were cut back, 5 bases at V and 0 bases at J, with 7 bases in the middle. DNA of the CDR3: TGTGCCACCAGTGGGTTGAGCTCCTACAATGAGCAGTTCTTC. This codes for CATSGLSSYNEQFF.

The chain has TRBV20-1 and TRBJ2-3, with TRBD2 as a possible D gene (7 bases). Trimming cost V 4 bases and J 4 bases, with 15 bases left between them. Germline CDR1 DFQATT, CDR2 SNEGSKA (reference sequence). The CDR3 totals 14 residues. The CDR3: CSATWGGRADTQYF. In nucleotides, the CDR3 is TGCAGTGCTACCTGGGGGGGCCGTGCAGATACGCAGTATTTT.

The sample holds a few counts of this clonotype. The chain carries TRBV29-1 and TRBJ1-3, with D hard to call. V lost 4 bases and J lost 4, with 5 bases in between. The V gene's germline CDR1 is SQVTM and CDR2 ANQGSEA. The CDR3 runs to 11 residues. CDR3 nucleotides: TGCAGCGTTGGAACCGGAAACACCATATATTTT. This translates into CSVGTGNTIYF.

This clonotype occurred a few times. This chain links TRBV7-2 with TRBJ1-4; possible D gene TRBD1, 5 bases. Germline V gene sequence: CDR1 SGHTA, CDR2 FQGNSA. V lost 2 bases, J lost 10 bases, and 11 bases lay in between. This CDR3 region has 13 residues. DNA of the CDR3: TGTGCCAGCAGCTTAATCAGGGTTGGAAAACTGTTTTTT. It encodes CASSLIRVGKLFF.

This clonotype has a handful of counts. V usage is TRBV7-2 and J usage is TRBJ2-5; 12 bases agree with TRBD2. This CDR3 is 15 amino acids long. In germline, CDR1 is SGHTA, CDR2 FQGNSA. With 4 bases clipped from V and 7 bases from J, the junction kept 7 bases outside the gene matches. CDR3 in amino acids: CASSSGTSGPRTQYF. Here the CDR3 DNA reads TGTGCCAGCAGCTCAGGGACTAGCGGGCCCCGGACCCAGTACTTC.

This clonotype was seen once. The gene calls are TRBV4-2 and TRBJ1-1, with 7 bases matching TRBD1. The CDR3 has 16 residues. Trimming cost V 1 base and J 1 base; bases outside gene matches: 6. Germline V gene lookup returns CDR1 LGHNA and CDR2 YNFKEQ. The DNA for the CDR3 is TGTGCCAGCAGCCAAGTAAACAGGGGTAGGAACACTGAAGCTTTCTTT. Amino acids: CASSQVNRGRNTEAFF.

The chain links TRBV5-1 to TRBJ1-2, with D possibly matching TRBD1 (6 bases). The V end was cut by 4 bases, the J end by 8 bases, with 18 bases between. The CDR3 sequence is 14 residues long. Germline assignment: CDR1 SGHRS and CDR2 YFSETQ. The CDR3 DNA is TGCGCCAGCAGCGAAATGTCAGGGGCAGGCGGCTACACCTTC. It is translated as CASSEMSGAGGYTF.

This sequence joins TRBV11-3 and TRBJ2-3; D remains unclear. The germline gives CDR1 SGHNT, CDR2 YENEEA. V was shortened by 4 bases and J by 6 bases, with 14 bases between the two germline ends. The CDR3 sequence is 14 residues long. In nucleotides, the CDR3 is TGTGCCAGCAGCTCCGGGTGGCCGCAGGATACGCAGTATTTT. This sequence encodes CASSSGWPQDTQYF. Supplemented by reference TRBV11-3 and TRBJ2-3, the full variable domain reads EAGVVQSPRYKIIEKKQPVAFWCNPISGHNTLYWYLQNLGQGPELLIRYENEEAVDDSQLPKDRFSAERLKGVDSTLKIQPAELGDSAVYLCASSSGWPQDTQYFGPGTRLTVL.

The chain links TRBV4-2 to TRBJ1-2; D is unclear. CDR1 LGHNA and CDR2 YNFKEQ come from the germline V gene. The germline V and J ends were trimmed by 0 bases and 0 bases, with 8 bases remaining between them. This CDR3 is built from 15 residues. The CDR3 is CASSQDRQANYGYTF. CDR3 in DNA: TGTGCCAGCAGCCAAGATCGCCAGGCTAACTATGGCTACACCTTC.

The table lists this clonotype with a count of one. This chain links TRBV14 with TRBJ1-6; no clear D. The CDR3 contains 17 residues. Looked up from germline, CDR1 is SGHDN and CDR2 is FVKESK. Trimming removed 0 bases from V and 2 bases from J, with 11 bases in between. The CDR3 loop is CASSQDPRQTYNSPLHF. CDR3 bases: TGTGCCAGCAGCCAAGATCCGAGGCAAACCTATAATTCACCCCTCCACTTT.

The rearrangement links TRBV15 to TRBJ2-5, with TRBD2 as a possible D gene (5 bases). CDR1 and CDR2 (germline): LNHNV, YYDKDF (reference sequence). This CDR3 is built from 13 residues. Trimming took off 8 bases at V and 2 bases at J, with 12 bases between the two ends. CDR3 amino acids: CATRTREQETQYF. The DNA of the CDR3 is TGTGCCACCCGGACTCGCGAACAAGAGACCCAGTACTTC.

The rearrangement links TRBV27 to TRBJ2-3; D might be TRBD1 or TRBD2, each matching 6 bases. Germline loops: CDR1 MNHEY, CDR2 SMNVEV (reference sequence). CDR3 size: 14 residues. V lost 6 bases, J lost 4 bases, and 14 bases lay in between. The chain's CDR3 is CASSPSGAADTQYF. The DNA of the CDR3 is TGTGCCAGCAGCCCCTCGGGGGCGGCAGATACGCAGTATTTT.

J is TRBJ1-2 and V is TRBV6-5; 9 bases fit TRBD1. Germline V CDR1 and CDR2: MNHEY, SVGAGI. The trim removed 5 bases at V and 4 bases at J, leaving 2 bases unmatched. The CDR3 extends over 13 amino acids. The CDR3 DNA reads as TGTGCCAGCAGTGCGGACAGGGGCTATGGCTACACCTTC. It codes for CASSADRGYGYTF.

V gene TRBV30 combines with J gene TRBJ2-2; possibly TRBD1 or TRBD2 for D (5 bases each). CDR3 length: 17 residues. V lost 0 bases to trimming and J lost 5 bases, with 19 bases between them. Germline assignment: CDR1 GTSNPN and CDR2 SVGIG (reference sequence). The CDR3 sequence is CAWSVLGAGSWTGELFF. The CDR3 DNA follows: TGTGCCTGGAGTGTACTCGGCGCAGGGAGCTGGACCGGGGAGCTGTTTTTT. Full variable domain (outside the CDR3, taken from reference TRBV30 and TRBJ2-2): SQTIHQWPATLVQPVGSPLSLECTVEGTSNPNLYWYRQAAGRGLQLLFYSVGIGQISSEVPQNLSASRPQDRQFILSSKKLLLSDSGFYLCAWSVLGAGSWTGELFFGEGSRLTVL.

The sample holds a few counts of this clonotype. This sequence joins TRBV6-1 and TRBJ1-1; tentatively, D is TRBD1 (5 bases). V was pared by 8 bases and J by 1 base, with 11 bases between. The CDR3 sequence is 13 residues long. Germline-derived CDR1 and CDR2 are MNHNS and SASEGT. This CDR3 reads CASFQGRNTEAFF. In DNA form, the CDR3 reads TGTGCCAGCTTTCAGGGTAGGAACACTGAAGCTTTCTTT.

V and J are TRBV11-3 and TRBJ1-1; D perhaps matches TRBD1 (5 bases). Trimming shortened V by 7 bases and J by 2 bases, and 11 bases separated the two germline ends. Germline V CDR1 and CDR2: SGHNT, YENEEA. The CDR3 totals 13 residues. The CDR3: CASNPGANTEAFF. The CDR3 DNA sequence: TGTGCCAGCAACCCTGGGGCTAACACTGAAGCTTTCTTT.

The chain employs TRBV3-1 and TRBJ2-5, with 9 bases lining up with TRBD1. The CDR3 covers 13 residues. CDR1 is LGHDT and CDR2 is YNNKEL in the germline V gene (reference sequence). Trimming cost V 7 bases and J 4 bases; bases outside gene matches: 4. Here the CDR3 reads CASTRQGGETQYF. CDR3 coding DNA: TGTGCCAGCACCAGACAGGGGGGAGAGACCCAGTACTTC.